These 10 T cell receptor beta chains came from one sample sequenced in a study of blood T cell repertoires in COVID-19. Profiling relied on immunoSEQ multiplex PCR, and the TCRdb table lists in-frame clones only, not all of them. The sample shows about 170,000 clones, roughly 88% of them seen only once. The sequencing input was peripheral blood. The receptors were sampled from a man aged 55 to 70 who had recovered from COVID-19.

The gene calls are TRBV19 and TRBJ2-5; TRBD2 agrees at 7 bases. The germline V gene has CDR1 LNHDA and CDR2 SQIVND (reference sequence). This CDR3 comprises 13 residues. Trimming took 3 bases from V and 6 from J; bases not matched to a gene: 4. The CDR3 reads CASSIGGGKTQYF. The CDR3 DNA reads TGTGCCAGTAGTATTGGGGGGGGAAAGACCCAGTACTTC.

CDR3 sequence reads: CASSVRGEVDTQYF. CDR3 sequence (DNA): TGCGCCAGCAGTGTCCGGGGGGAGGTAGATACGCAGTATTTT. This chain joins TRBV5-1 and TRBJ2-3; TRBD2 agrees at 7 bases. V dropped 5 bases and J dropped 5; count of bases not matched to a gene: 8. In germline, CDR1 is SGHRS, CDR2 YFSETQ. This CDR3 has 14 amino acids.

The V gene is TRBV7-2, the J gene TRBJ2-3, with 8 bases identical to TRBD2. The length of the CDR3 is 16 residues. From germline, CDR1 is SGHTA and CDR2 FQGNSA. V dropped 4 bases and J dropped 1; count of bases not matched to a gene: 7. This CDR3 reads CASSSRGGIGTDTQYF. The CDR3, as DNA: TGTGCCAGCAGCTCTCGGGGGGGAATTGGCACAGATACGCAGTATTTT.

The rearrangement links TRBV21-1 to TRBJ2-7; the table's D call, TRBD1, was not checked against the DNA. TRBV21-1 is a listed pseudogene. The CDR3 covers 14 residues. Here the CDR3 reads CASSIRDSSYEQYF. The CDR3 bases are TGTGCCAGCAGCATCCGGGACAGTTCCTACGAGCAGTACTTC.

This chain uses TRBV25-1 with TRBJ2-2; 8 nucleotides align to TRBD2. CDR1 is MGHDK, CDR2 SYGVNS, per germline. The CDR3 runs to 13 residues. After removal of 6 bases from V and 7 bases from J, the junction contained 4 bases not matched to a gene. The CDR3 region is CASSGRGNGELFF. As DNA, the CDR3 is TGTGCCAGCAGCGGGAGGGGGAACGGGGAGCTGTTTTTT.

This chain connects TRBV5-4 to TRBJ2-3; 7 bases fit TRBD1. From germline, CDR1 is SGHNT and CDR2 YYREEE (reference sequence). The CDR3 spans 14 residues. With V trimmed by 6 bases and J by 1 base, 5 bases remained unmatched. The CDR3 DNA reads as TGTGCCAGCAAGGGGGCCGGTGGCACAGATACGCAGTATTTT. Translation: CASKGAGGTDTQYF.

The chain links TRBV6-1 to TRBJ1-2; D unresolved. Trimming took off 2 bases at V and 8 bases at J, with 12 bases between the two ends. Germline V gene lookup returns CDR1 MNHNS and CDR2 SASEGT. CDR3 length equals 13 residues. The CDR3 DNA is TGTGCCAGCAGTGAAACGGTATCAACGGGCTACACCTTC. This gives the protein CASSETVSTGYTF.

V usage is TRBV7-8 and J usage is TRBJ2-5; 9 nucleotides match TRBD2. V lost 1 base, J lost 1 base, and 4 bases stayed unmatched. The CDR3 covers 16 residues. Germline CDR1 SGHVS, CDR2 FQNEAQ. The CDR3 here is CASSLGAGGPQETQYF. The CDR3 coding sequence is TGTGCCAGCAGCTTAGGAGCGGGGGGCCCCCAAGAGACCCAGTACTTC. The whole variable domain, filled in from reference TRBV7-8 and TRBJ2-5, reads GAGVSQSPRYKVAKRGQDVALRCDPISGHVSLFWYQQALGQGPEFLTYFQNEAQLDKSGLPSDRFFAERPEGSVSTLKIQRTQQEDSAVYLCASSLGAGGPQETQYFGPGTRLLVL.

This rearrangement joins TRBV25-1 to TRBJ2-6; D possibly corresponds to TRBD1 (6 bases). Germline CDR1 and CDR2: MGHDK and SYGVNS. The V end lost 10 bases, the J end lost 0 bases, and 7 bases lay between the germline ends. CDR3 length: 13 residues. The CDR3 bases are TGTGCCACAGGGGACTCTGGGGCCAACGTCCTGACTTTC. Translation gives CATGDSGANVLTF.

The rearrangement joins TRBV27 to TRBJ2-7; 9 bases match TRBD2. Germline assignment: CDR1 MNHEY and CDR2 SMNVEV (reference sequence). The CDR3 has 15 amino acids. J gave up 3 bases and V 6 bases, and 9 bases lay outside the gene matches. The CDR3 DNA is TGTGCCAGCAGAACCGGGACTAGCAGTCTCTACGAGCAGTACTTC. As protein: CASRTGTSSLYEQYF.